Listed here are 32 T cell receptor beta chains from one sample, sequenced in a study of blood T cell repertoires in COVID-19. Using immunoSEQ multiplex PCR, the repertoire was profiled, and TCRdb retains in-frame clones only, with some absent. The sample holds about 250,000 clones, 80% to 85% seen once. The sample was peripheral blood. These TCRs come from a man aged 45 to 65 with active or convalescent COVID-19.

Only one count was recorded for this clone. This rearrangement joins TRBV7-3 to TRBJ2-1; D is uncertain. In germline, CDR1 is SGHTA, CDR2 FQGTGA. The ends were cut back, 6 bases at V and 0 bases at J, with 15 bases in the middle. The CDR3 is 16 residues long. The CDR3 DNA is TGTGCCAGCAGTTCTAATAAGGAGAGCTCCTACAATGAGCAGTTCTTC. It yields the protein CASSSNKESSYNEQFF. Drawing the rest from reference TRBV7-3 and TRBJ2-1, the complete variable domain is GAGVSQTPSNKVTEKGKYVELRCDPISGHTALYWYRQSLGQGPEFLIYFQGTGAADDSGLPNDRFFAVRPEGSVSTLKIQRTERGDSAVYLCASSSNKESSYNEQFFGPGTRLTVL.

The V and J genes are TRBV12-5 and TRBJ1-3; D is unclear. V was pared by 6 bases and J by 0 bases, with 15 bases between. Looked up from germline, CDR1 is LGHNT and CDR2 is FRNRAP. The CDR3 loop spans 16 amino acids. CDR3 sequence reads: CASGSSGSLSGNTIYF. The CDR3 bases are TGTGCTAGTGGCTCATCAGGTTCTCTCTCTGGAAACACCATATATTTT.

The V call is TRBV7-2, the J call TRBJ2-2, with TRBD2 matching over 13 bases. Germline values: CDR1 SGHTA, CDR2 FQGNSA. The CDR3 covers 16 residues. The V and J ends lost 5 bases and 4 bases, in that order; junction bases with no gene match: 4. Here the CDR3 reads CASSRLAGGSTGELFF. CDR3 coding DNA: TGTGCCAGCAGCAGACTAGCGGGGGGCAGCACCGGGGAGCTGTTTTTT.

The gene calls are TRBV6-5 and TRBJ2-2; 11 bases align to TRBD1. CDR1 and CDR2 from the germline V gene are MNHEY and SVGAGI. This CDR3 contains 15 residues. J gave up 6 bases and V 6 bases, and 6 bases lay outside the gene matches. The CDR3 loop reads CASRSPGQGAGELFF. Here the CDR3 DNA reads TGTGCCAGCAGGTCCCCGGGACAGGGGGCCGGGGAGCTGTTTTTT.

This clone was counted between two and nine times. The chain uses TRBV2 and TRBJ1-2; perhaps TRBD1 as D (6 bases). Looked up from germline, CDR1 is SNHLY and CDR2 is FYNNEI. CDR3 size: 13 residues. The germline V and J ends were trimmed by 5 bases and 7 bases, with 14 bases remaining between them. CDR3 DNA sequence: TGTGCCAGCAGTCCCCGGGGGGCAAGTGGCTACACCTTC. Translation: CASSPRGASGYTF.

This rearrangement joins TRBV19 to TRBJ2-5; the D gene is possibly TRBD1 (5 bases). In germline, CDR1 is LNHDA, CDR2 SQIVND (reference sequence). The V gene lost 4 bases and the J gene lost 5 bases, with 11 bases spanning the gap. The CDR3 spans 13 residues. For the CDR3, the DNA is TGTGCCAGTAGTAAACAGGTGGACGAGACCCAGTACTTC. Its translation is CASSKQVDETQYF.

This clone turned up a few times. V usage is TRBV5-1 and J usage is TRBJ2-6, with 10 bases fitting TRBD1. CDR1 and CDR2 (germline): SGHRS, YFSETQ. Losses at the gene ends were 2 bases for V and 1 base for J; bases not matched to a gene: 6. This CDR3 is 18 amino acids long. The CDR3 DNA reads TGCGCCAGCAGCTTCCCGGGACAGGGGTTTTCTGGGGCCAACGTCCTGACTTTC. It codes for CASSFPGQGFSGANVLTF.

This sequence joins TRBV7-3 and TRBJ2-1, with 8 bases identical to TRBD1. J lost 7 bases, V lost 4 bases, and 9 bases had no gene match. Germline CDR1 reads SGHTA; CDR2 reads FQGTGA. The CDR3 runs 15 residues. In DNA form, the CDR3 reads TGTGCCAGCAGCTCCGCTGGACAGGGAATAAATGAGCAGTTCTTC. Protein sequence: CASSSAGQGINEQFF.

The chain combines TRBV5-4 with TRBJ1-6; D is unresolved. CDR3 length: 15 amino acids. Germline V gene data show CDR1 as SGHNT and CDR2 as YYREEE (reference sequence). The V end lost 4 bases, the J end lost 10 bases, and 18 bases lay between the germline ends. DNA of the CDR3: TGTGCCAGCAGCCCTTCGGTCGGGGAAAGATCACCCCTCCACTTT. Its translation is CASSPSVGERSPLHF.

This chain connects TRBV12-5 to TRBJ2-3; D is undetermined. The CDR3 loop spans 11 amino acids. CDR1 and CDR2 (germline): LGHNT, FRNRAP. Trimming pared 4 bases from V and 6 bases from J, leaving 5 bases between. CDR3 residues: CASGSEDTQYF. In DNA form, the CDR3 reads TGTGCTAGTGGTTCGGAGGATACGCAGTATTTT.

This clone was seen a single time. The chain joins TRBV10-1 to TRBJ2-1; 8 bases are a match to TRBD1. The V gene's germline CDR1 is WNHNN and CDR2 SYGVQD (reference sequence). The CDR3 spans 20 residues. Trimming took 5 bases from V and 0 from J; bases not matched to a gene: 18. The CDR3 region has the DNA TGCGCCAGCAGTCATTCCGCGGACAGGGCTAGAATCAGCTCCTACAATGAGCAGTTCTTC. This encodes CASSHSADRARISSYNEQFF.

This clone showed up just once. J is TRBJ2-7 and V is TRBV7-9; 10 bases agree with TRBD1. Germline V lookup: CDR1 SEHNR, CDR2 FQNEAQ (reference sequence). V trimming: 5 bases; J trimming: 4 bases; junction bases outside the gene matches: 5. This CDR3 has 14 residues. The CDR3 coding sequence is TGTGCCAGCAGCCTCGGACAGGGGGTATACGAGCAGTACTTC. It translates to CASSLGQGVYEQYF.

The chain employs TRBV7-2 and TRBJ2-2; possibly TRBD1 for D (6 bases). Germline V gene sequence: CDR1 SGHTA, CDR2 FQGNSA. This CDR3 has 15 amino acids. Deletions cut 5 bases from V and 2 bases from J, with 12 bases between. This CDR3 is CASSPRTVNTGELFF. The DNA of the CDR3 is TGTGCCAGCAGCCCCAGGACAGTAAACACCGGGGAGCTGTTTTTT. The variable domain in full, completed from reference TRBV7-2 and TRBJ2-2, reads GAGVSQSPSNKVTEKGKDVELRCDPISGHTALYWYRQSLGQGLEFLIYFQGNSAPDKSGLPSDRFSAERTGGSVSTLTIQRTQQEDSAVYLCASSPRTVNTGELFFGEGSRLTVL.

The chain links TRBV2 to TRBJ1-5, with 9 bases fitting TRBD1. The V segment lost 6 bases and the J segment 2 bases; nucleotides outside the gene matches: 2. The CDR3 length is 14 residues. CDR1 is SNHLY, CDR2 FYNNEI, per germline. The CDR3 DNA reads TGTGCCAGCAGCCGGGACAGGGGCAATCAGCCCCAGCATTTT. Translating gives CASSRDRGNQPQHF.

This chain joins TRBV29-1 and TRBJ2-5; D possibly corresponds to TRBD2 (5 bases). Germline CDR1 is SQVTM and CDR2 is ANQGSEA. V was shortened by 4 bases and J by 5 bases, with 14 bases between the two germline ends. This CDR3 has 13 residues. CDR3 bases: TGCAGCGTTGCTGGACTCAATTGGGAGACCCAGTACTTC. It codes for CSVAGLNWETQYF.

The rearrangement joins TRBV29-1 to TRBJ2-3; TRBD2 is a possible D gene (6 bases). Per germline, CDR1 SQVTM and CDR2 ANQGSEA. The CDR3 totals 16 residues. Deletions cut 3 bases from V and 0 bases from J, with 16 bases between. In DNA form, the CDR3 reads TGCAGCGTTGATGGAGGGTCTTCTGCTAGCACAGATACGCAGTATTTT. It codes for CSVDGGSSASTDTQYF.

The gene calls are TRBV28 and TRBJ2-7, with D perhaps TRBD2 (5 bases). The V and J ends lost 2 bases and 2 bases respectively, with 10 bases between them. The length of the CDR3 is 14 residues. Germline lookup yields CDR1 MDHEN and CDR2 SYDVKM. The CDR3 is CASSLVARPYEQYF. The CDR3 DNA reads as TGTGCCAGCAGTTTAGTAGCGCGTCCCTACGAGCAGTACTTC.

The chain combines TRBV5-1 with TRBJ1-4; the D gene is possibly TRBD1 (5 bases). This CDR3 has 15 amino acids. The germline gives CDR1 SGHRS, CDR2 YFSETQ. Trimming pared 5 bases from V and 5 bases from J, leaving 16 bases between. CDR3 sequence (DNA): TGCGCCAGCAGTCCCGGGGGGAACCCGAATGAAAAACTGTTTTTT. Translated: CASSPGGNPNEKLFF.

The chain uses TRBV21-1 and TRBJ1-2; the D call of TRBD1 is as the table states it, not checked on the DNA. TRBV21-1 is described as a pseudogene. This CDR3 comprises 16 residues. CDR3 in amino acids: CASSKAGDRGSYGYTF. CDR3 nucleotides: TGTGCCAGCAGCAAAGCGGGGGACAGGGGAAGCTATGGCTACACCTTC.

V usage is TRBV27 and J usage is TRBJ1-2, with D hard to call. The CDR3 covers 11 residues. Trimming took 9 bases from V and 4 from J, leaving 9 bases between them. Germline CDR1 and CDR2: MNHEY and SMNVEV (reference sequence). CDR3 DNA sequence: TGTGCCAGACCACGGGGCTATGGCTACACCTTC. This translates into CARPRGYGYTF.

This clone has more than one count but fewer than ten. The CDR3 nucleotides are TGTGCCAGCAGTTACGGTGGGGCCCAGCCCCAGCATTTT. It codes for CASSYGGAQPQHF. The chain couples TRBV6-2 or TRBV6-3 to TRBJ1-5, with D perhaps matching TRBD1 (5 bases). V lost 2 bases and J lost 7, with 9 bases in between. The length of the CDR3 is 13 residues. Germline values: CDR1 MNHEY, CDR2 SVGEGT.

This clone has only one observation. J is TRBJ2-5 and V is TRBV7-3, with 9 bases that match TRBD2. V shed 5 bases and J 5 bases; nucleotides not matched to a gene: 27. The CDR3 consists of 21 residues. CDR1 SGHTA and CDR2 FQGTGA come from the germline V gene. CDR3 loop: CASSLIVIGLAGYQFVETQYF. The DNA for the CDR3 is TGTGCCAGCAGCCTAATAGTTATTGGTCTAGCGGGGTATCAGTTCGTGGAGACCCAGTACTTC.

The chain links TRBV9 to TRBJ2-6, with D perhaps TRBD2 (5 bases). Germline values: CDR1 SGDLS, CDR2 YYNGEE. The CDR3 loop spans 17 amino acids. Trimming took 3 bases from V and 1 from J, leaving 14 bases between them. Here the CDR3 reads CASSAHPGESGANVLTF. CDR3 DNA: TGTGCCAGCAGCGCCCACCCTGGGGAGTCTGGGGCCAACGTCCTGACTTTC.

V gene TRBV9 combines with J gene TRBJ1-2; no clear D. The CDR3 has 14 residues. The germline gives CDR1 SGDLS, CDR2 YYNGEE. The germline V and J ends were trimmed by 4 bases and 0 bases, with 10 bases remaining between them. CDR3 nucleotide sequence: TGTGCCAGCAGCAGCCACGGGGCTAACTATGGCTACACCTTC. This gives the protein CASSSHGANYGYTF.

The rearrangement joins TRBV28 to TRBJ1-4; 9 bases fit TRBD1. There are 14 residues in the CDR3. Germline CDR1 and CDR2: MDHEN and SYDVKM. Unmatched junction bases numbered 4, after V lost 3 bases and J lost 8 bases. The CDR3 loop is CASSFPGQGEKLFF. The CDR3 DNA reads TGTGCCAGCAGTTTTCCGGGACAGGGAGAAAAACTGTTTTTT.

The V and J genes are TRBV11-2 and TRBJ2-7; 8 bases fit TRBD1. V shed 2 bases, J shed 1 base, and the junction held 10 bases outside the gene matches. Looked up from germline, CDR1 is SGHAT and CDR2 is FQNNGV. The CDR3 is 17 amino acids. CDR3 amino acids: CASSLTGGQGGSYEQYF. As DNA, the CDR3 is TGTGCCAGCAGCTTAACTGGTGGACAGGGAGGTTCCTACGAGCAGTACTTC. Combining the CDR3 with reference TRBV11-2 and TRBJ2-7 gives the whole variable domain EAGVAQSPRYKIIEKRQSVAFWCNPISGHATLYWYQQILGQGPKLLIQFQNNGVVDDSQLPKDRFSAERLKGVDSTLKIQPAKLEDSAVYLCASSLTGGQGGSYEQYFGPGTRLTVT.

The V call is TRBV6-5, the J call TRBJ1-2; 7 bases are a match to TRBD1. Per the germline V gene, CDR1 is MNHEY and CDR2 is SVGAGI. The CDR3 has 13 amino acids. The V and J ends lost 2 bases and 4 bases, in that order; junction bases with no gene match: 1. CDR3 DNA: TGTGCCAGCAGTTACGCAGGGGGCTATGGCTACACCTTC. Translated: CASSYAGGYGYTF.

Written as DNA, the CDR3 is TGTGCCAGCTCGGGCGGGACAGGGGTCATGAACACTGAAGCTTTCTTT. It is translated as CASSGGTGVMNTEAFF. The chain has TRBV18 and TRBJ1-1; 10 bases are a match to TRBD1. Germline CDR1 is KGHSH and CDR2 is LQKENI. The CDR3 covers 16 residues. The V segment lost 6 bases and the J segment 0 bases; nucleotides outside the gene matches: 7.

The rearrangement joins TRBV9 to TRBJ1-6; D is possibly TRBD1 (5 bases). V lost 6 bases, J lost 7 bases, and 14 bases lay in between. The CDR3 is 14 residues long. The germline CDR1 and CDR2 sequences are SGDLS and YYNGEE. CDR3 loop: CASNGGWMNSPLHF. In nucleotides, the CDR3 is TGTGCCAGCAACGGGGGATGGATGAATTCACCCCTCCACTTT.

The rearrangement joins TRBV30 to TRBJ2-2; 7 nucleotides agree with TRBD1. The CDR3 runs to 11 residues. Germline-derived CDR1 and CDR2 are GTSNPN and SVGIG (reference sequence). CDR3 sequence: CARQGAGELFF. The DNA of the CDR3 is TGTGCGCGACAGGGAGCCGGGGAGCTGTTTTTT.

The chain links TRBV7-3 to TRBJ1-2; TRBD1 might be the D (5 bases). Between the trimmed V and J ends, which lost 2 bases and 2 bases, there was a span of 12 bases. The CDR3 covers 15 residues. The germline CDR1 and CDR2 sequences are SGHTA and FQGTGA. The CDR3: CASSLGQGLNYGYTF. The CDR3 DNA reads TGTGCCAGCAGCTTAGGTCAGGGTTTGAACTATGGCTACACCTTC.

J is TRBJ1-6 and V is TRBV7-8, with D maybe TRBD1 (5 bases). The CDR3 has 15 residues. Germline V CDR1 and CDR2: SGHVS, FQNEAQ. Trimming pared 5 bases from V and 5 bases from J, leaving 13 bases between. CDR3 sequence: CASSETGSHNSPLHF. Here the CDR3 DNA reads TGTGCCAGCAGCGAAACAGGCAGCCATAATTCACCCCTCCACTTT.